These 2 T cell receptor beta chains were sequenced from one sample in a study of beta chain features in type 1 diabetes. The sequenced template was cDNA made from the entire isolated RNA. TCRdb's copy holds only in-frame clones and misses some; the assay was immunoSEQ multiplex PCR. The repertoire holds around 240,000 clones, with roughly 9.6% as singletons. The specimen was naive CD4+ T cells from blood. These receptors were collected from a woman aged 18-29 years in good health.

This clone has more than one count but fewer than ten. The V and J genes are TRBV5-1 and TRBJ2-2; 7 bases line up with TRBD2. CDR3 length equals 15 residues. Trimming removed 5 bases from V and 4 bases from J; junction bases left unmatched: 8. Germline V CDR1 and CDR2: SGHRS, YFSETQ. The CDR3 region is CASSPREDFTGELFF. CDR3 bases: TGCGCCAGCAGTCCCCGGGAGGATTTCACCGGGGAGCTGTTTTTT.

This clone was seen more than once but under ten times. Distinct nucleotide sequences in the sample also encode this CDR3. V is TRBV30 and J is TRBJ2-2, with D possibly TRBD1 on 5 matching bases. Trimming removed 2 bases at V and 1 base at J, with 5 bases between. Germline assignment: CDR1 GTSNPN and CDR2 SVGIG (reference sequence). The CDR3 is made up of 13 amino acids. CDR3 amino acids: CAWSRGNTGELFF. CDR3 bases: TGTGCCTGGAGTAGGGGGAACACCGGGGAGCTGTTTTTT.